The sequence of this T cell receptor (beta chain) was determined in a study of neurological immune-mediated disorders. General study points: The greatest TCR clonal expansion appeared in HTLV-1-associated myelopathy and the smallest, falling below healthy controls, in multiple sclerosis.

Sequencing runs each generated in excess of 170 million TCR-beta sequences derived from 15-18 subjects. TCRdb re-called the 5' RACE reads with MiXCR, one entry per CDR3 protein. This sample yields 84,000 or so distinct CDR3 sequences, of which about a tenth are seen a single time; 1.8% belongs to the top ten. In its sample, this clonotype was seen many times. Antigen unknown. Germline CDR1 is SQVTM and CDR2 is ANQGSEA. V lost 7 bases and J lost 0, with 16 bases in between. The CDR3 has 14 amino acids. The unsorted libraries had their origin in 2 million PBMCs stored at -80 C. The receptor was derived from a man aged 35-49 years in good health. The chain links TRBV29-1 to TRBJ2-7; D tentatively reads TRBD1 or TRBD2 (5 bases each). The sequenced sample was PBMCs. The CDR3 is CSATGWGNSYEQYF. The CDR3, as DNA: TGCAGCGCTACGGGGTGGGGCAACTCCTACGAGCAGTACTTC.